This T cell receptor (beta chain) comes out of a study of blood T cell repertoires in COVID-19. Original analysis: Reference gene primer amplification in the assay estimated nucleated cell counts. Generated by immunoSEQ multiplex PCR, the TCRdb table keeps only in-frame clones and is missing some. That table furnishes V, J and clone size, whereas the DNA furnished D and trimming. The sample lists roughly 250,000 clones; approximately 80% were seen once. The V end lost 6 bases, the J end lost 0 bases, and 14 bases lay between the germline ends. Looked up from germline, CDR1 is SNHLY and CDR2 is FYNNEI. The length of the CDR3 is 15 residues.

This sequence originates from a woman between 40 and 55 years old with active or convalescent COVID-19. The sequencing sample was made of peripheral blood. The J gene is TRBJ1-1, the V gene TRBV2, with D perhaps TRBD1 (6 bases). CDR3 DNA sequence: TGTGCCAGCAGAAGAGAACAGGGTCTGAACACTGAAGCTTTCTTT. Translating it yields CASRREQGLNTEAFF. Full variable domain (missing parts from reference TRBV2 and TRBJ1-1): EPEVTQTPSHQVTQMGQEVILRCVPISNHLYFYWYRQILGQKVEFLVSFYNNEISEKSEIFDDQFSVERPDGSNFTLKIRSTKLEDSAMYFCASRREQGLNTEAFFGQGTRLTVV.